This TCR beta chain comes out of a study of blood T cell repertoires in COVID-19. The method was immunoSEQ multiplex PCR; TCRdb's version includes in-frame clones alone and lacks a portion of them. The repertoire holds roughly 140,000 clones, with roughly 90% as singletons. The germline V gene has CDR1 KGHSH and CDR2 LQKENI. The CDR3 is 14 residues long. Between the trimmed V and J ends, which lost 8 bases and 2 bases, there was a span of 14 bases. The rearrangement links TRBV18 to TRBJ2-3; TRBD1 might be the D (6 bases). Sequencing input: PBMCs or T cells enriched from blood (not recorded which). This sequence originates from a woman in her thirties with acute COVID-19. The CDR3 protein is CASRPDRNTDTQYF. The CDR3 DNA reads TGTGCCAGCAGGCCGGACAGAAACACAGATACGCAGTATTTT.